The rows below give T cell receptor beta chains drawn from one sample of a study of long-term antiretroviral therapy in people with HIV. Some clones are missing from TCRdb's copy, which holds only in-frame ones; the method was immunoSEQ multiplex PCR. The repertoire holds about 29,000 clones, with about 88% as singletons. Source: unsorted PBMCs, taken approximately 5 years before starting antiretroviral therapy. The receptors stem from a man in his forties or fifties with HIV. Each CDR3 is given with its conserved first and last residue. Fields, in order: V gene, clone size, D gene, J gene, CDR3 length, CDR3 DNA, CDR3 protein. A D gene is named only where the DNA matches it firmly. Size is stated for part of the rows, as once, few or many counts, or as a class when the clone is expanded.

V gene: TRBV11-2
clone size: NA
D gene: NA
J gene: TRBJ2-7
CDR3 length: 12
CDR3 DNA: TGTGCCAGCAGCTTAAAGGGGTACGAGCAGTACTTC
CDR3 protein: CASSLKGYEQYF

V gene: TRBV7-9
clone size: NA
D gene: NA
J gene: TRBJ2-1
CDR3 length: 15
CDR3 DNA: TGTGCCAGCAGCTTAGTGTACAGCTCCTACAATGAGCAGTTCTTC
CDR3 protein: CASSLVYSSYNEQFF

V gene: TRBV6-5
clone size: NA
D gene: NA
J gene: TRBJ1-2
CDR3 length: 13
CDR3 DNA: TGTGCCAGCAGTTACTCGACAGGCAATGGCTACACCTTC
CDR3 protein: CASSYSTGNGYTF

V gene: TRBV6-1
clone size: once
D gene: NA
J gene: TRBJ2-7
CDR3 length: 14
CDR3 DNA: TGTGCCAGCACCCCGGCCCCCAGCTCCTACGAGCAGTACTTC
CDR3 protein: CASTPAPSSYEQYF

V gene: TRBV7-7
clone size: NA
D gene: NA
J gene: TRBJ2-5
CDR3 length: 13
CDR3 DNA: TGTGCTAGCAGCGTTACAGGGTTAGAGACCCAGTACTTC
CDR3 protein: CASSVTGLETQYF

V gene: TRBV4-1
clone size: NA
D gene: TRBD2
J gene: TRBJ2-3
CDR3 length: 16
CDR3 DNA: TGCGCCAGCAGTAGCGGGAGGCCCTCTGGGGCAGATACGCAGTATTTT
CDR3 protein: CASSSGRPSGADTQYF

V gene: TRBV2
clone size: NA
D gene: NA
J gene: TRBJ2-3
CDR3 length: 14
CDR3 DNA: TGTGCCAGCAGTGAAAACCGAATAACAGATACGCAGTATTTT
CDR3 protein: CASSENRITDTQYF

V gene: TRBV5-4
clone size: NA
D gene: NA
J gene: TRBJ2-7
CDR3 length: 17
CDR3 DNA: TGTGCCAGCAGCTTGGCCCACGGTGGGGGGGCGATATACGAGCAGTACTTC
CDR3 protein: CASSLAHGGGAIYEQYF

V gene: TRBV20-1
clone size: NA
D gene: NA
J gene: TRBJ2-7
CDR3 length: 11
CDR3 DNA: TGCAGTCCCGCGAACTCCTACGAGCAGTACTTC
CDR3 protein: CSPANSYEQYF

V gene: TRBV7-2
clone size: NA
D gene: NA
J gene: TRBJ1-2
CDR3 length: 13
CDR3 DNA: TGTGCCAGCAGCTTAGATTGGGTGTATGGCTACACCTTC
CDR3 protein: CASSLDWVYGYTF

V gene: TRBV10-3
clone size: once
D gene: NA
J gene: TRBJ2-4
CDR3 length: 17
CDR3 DNA: TGTGCCATCAGTGAGTCGGGCGGGACATTGGCCAAAAACATTCAGTACTTC
CDR3 protein: CAISESGGTLAKNIQYF

V gene: TRBV19
clone size: few
D gene: NA
J gene: TRBJ1-2
CDR3 length: 14
CDR3 DNA: TGTGCCAGTAGTATTTCGGTTGCCACCTATGGCTACACCTTC
CDR3 protein: CASSISVATYGYTF

V gene: TRBV11-1
clone size: NA
D gene: TRBD1
J gene: TRBJ1-2
CDR3 length: 12
CDR3 DNA: TGTGCCAGCAGCTGGGACAGTCATGGCTACACCTTC
CDR3 protein: CASSWDSHGYTF

V gene: TRBV4-2
clone size: NA
D gene: NA
J gene: TRBJ2-1
CDR3 length: 17
CDR3 DNA: TGTGCCAGCAGCCCTACCGAGACTCGGTTATCCTACAATGAGCAGTTCTTC
CDR3 protein: CASSPTETRLSYNEQFF

V gene: TRBV29-1
clone size: NA
D gene: NA
J gene: TRBJ2-6
CDR3 length: 12
CDR3 DNA: TGCAGCGGTGGGTCTGGGGCCAACGTCCTGACTTTC
CDR3 protein: CSGGSGANVLTF

V gene: TRBV18
clone size: NA
D gene: TRBD2
J gene: TRBJ2-7
CDR3 length: 14
CDR3 DNA: TGTGCCAGCTCACCACCCGGGAGGGGGGGAAAGCAGTACTTC
CDR3 protein: CASSPPGRGGKQYF

V gene: TRBV19
clone size: NA
D gene: NA
J gene: TRBJ2-7
CDR3 length: 13
CDR3 DNA: TGTGCCAGTAGTATAGTAGCAACCTACGAGCAGTACTTC
CDR3 protein: CASSIVATYEQYF

V gene: TRBV9
clone size: NA
D gene: NA
J gene: TRBJ2-1
CDR3 length: 14
CDR3 DNA: TGTGCCAGCAGCGTAGGTGAGGTCTACAATGAGCAGTTCTTC
CDR3 protein: CASSVGEVYNEQFF

V gene: TRBV11-3
clone size: NA
D gene: NA
J gene: TRBJ2-3
CDR3 length: 15
CDR3 DNA: TGTGCCAGCAGCTTAGGGGGCGGGACAGCAGATACGCAGTATTTT
CDR3 protein: CASSLGGGTADTQYF

V gene: TRBV19
clone size: NA
D gene: TRBD1
J gene: TRBJ2-7
CDR3 length: 14
CDR3 DNA: TGTGCCAGTAGTATAGGACAGGGGGCCTACGAGCAGTACTTC
CDR3 protein: CASSIGQGAYEQYF

V gene: TRBV7-9
clone size: NA
D gene: TRBD2
J gene: TRBJ2-1
CDR3 length: 14
CDR3 DNA: TGTGCCAGCAGCTTAGCGGGAGGGAGTAATGAGCAGTTCTTC
CDR3 protein: CASSLAGGSNEQFF

V gene: TRBV5-4
clone size: once
D gene: NA
J gene: TRBJ1-6
CDR3 length: 14
CDR3 DNA: TGTGCCAGCAGCACGGGACGGTGGAATTCACCCCTCCACTTT
CDR3 protein: CASSTGRWNSPLHF

V gene: TRBV11-2
clone size: NA
D gene: NA
J gene: TRBJ2-7
CDR3 length: 11
CDR3 DNA: TGTGCCAGCAGCTTACTCCACGAGCAGTACTTC
CDR3 protein: CASSLLHEQYF

V gene: TRBV28
clone size: NA
D gene: NA
J gene: TRBJ2-2
CDR3 length: 15
CDR3 DNA: TGTGCCAGCAGTTTATGGGGTTCAGGGACCGGGGAGCTGTTTTTT
CDR3 protein: CASSLWGSGTGELFF

V gene: TRBV7-2
clone size: NA
D gene: NA
J gene: TRBJ2-3
CDR3 length: 16
CDR3 DNA: TGTGCCAGCAGCAATAGTGGAGACAGGTATCTAAATACGCAGTATTTT
CDR3 protein: CASSNSGDRYLNTQYF

V gene: TRBV5-1
clone size: NA
D gene: TRBD2
J gene: TRBJ2-3
CDR3 length: 16
CDR3 DNA: TGCGCCAGCAGCCCCGGGGTAGCGGGGGGCACAGATACGCAGTATTTT
CDR3 protein: CASSPGVAGGTDTQYF

V gene: TRBV4-3
clone size: NA
D gene: NA
J gene: TRBJ2-1
CDR3 length: 14
CDR3 DNA: TGCGCCAGCAGCCCCTCGTTCTCCTACAATGAGCAGTTCTTC
CDR3 protein: CASSPSFSYNEQFF

V gene: TRBV9
clone size: NA
D gene: NA
J gene: TRBJ2-3
CDR3 length: 16
CDR3 DNA: TGTGCCAGCAGCGTATTCAGCACCTATGGCACAGATACGCAGTATTTT
CDR3 protein: CASSVFSTYGTDTQYF

V gene: TRBV7-3
clone size: once
D gene: NA
J gene: TRBJ2-2
CDR3 length: 16
CDR3 DNA: TGTGCCAGCAGCATACTCTTTACCGCGAACACCGGGGAGCTGTTTTTT
CDR3 protein: CASSILFTANTGELFF

V gene: TRBV5-1
clone size: once
D gene: TRBD2
J gene: TRBJ2-3
CDR3 length: 15
CDR3 DNA: TGCGCCAGCAGCTCTCGGACTAGCGGGGGGGATACGCAGTATTTT
CDR3 protein: CASSSRTSGGDTQYF

V gene: TRBV5-1
clone size: NA
D gene: TRBD1
J gene: TRBJ1-2
CDR3 length: 16
CDR3 DNA: TGCGCCAGCAGCTTGGCGCCGGGACAGGGGAGATATGGCTACACCTTC
CDR3 protein: CASSLAPGQGRYGYTF

V gene: TRBV5-1
clone size: NA
D gene: NA
J gene: TRBJ1-2
CDR3 length: 14
CDR3 DNA: TGCGCCAGCAGCTTGGAAGGGATTAACTATGGCTACACCTTC
CDR3 protein: CASSLEGINYGYTF

V gene: TRBV7-7
clone size: NA
D gene: TRBD1
J gene: TRBJ1-2
CDR3 length: 15
CDR3 DNA: TGTGCTAGCAGCCCAAACAGGGGCGGGGACTATGGCTACACCTTC
CDR3 protein: CASSPNRGGDYGYTF

V gene: TRBV5-5
clone size: NA
D gene: NA
J gene: TRBJ1-5
CDR3 length: 15
CDR3 DNA: TGTGCCAGCAGCTTGGCCTGGCAGCAAAATCAGCCCCAGCATTTT
CDR3 protein: CASSLAWQQNQPQHF

V gene: TRBV7-6
clone size: NA
D gene: TRBD2
J gene: TRBJ2-5
CDR3 length: 16
CDR3 DNA: TGTGCCAGCAGCTCGAGGACTAGCGGGGGGCTAGAGACCCAGTACTTC
CDR3 protein: CASSSRTSGGLETQYF

V gene: TRBV5-8
clone size: NA
D gene: TRBD2
J gene: TRBJ2-1
CDR3 length: 15
CDR3 DNA: TGTGCCAGCAGCTTGGGCCTAGCGGTTGACGATGAGCAGTTCTTC
CDR3 protein: CASSLGLAVDDEQFF

V gene: TRBV14
clone size: NA
D gene: NA
J gene: TRBJ2-4
CDR3 length: 14
CDR3 DNA: TGTGCCAGCAGTCCAGGACTAGCCAAAAACATTCAGTACTTC
CDR3 protein: CASSPGLAKNIQYF

V gene: TRBV19
clone size: NA
D gene: TRBD1
J gene: TRBJ2-2
CDR3 length: 18
CDR3 DNA: TGTGCCAGTAGTATCTGGGGGACAGGGGGGATGAACACCGGGGAGCTGTTTTTT
CDR3 protein: CASSIWGTGGMNTGELFF

V gene: TRBV7-3
clone size: NA
D gene: NA
J gene: TRBJ1-1
CDR3 length: 13
CDR3 DNA: TGTGCCAGCAGCTTAACACTGAACACTGAAGCTTTCTTT
CDR3 protein: CASSLTLNTEAFF

V gene: TRBV7-2
clone size: once
D gene: NA
J gene: TRBJ2-1
CDR3 length: 13
CDR3 DNA: TGTGCCAGCAGCTCGATGGCCTACAATGAGCAGTTCTTC
CDR3 protein: CASSSMAYNEQFF

V gene: TRBV12-5
clone size: NA
D gene: NA
J gene: TRBJ2-3
CDR3 length: 17
CDR3 DNA: TGTGCTAGTGGTTTGGGTTCAGGCAGAACTAGCACAGATACGCAGTATTTT
CDR3 protein: CASGLGSGRTSTDTQYF

V gene: TRBV5-4
clone size: NA
D gene: TRBD2
J gene: TRBJ2-3
CDR3 length: 17
CDR3 DNA: TGTGCCAGCAGCGTCAAGGTCGGGACTAGCATCTCAGATACGCAGTATTTT
CDR3 protein: CASSVKVGTSISDTQYF

V gene: TRBV7-6
clone size: NA
D gene: NA
J gene: TRBJ2-7
CDR3 length: 14
CDR3 DNA: TGTGCCAGCAGCCCCCGCACCGGCTCCTACGAGCAGTACTTC
CDR3 protein: CASSPRTGSYEQYF

V gene: TRBV7-2
clone size: NA
D gene: NA
J gene: TRBJ2-3
CDR3 length: 13
CDR3 DNA: TGTGCCAGCAGCTTAGATCGCACAGATACGCAGTATTTT
CDR3 protein: CASSLDRTDTQYF

V gene: TRBV7-6
clone size: NA
D gene: NA
J gene: TRBJ2-1
CDR3 length: 15
CDR3 DNA: TGTGCCAGCAGCTTAGGGCAGGGACCTTACTATGAGCAGTTCTTC
CDR3 protein: CASSLGQGPYYEQFF

V gene: TRBV11-3
clone size: NA
D gene: TRBD1
J gene: TRBJ2-1
CDR3 length: 16
CDR3 DNA: TGTGCCAGCAGCTTAGACGGATCGGGACAGAACAATGAGCAGTTCTTC
CDR3 protein: CASSLDGSGQNNEQFF

V gene: TRBV19
clone size: NA
D gene: NA
J gene: TRBJ2-1
CDR3 length: 13
CDR3 DNA: TGTGCCAGTAGTATAGACAGGGACAATGAGCAGTTCTTC
CDR3 protein: CASSIDRDNEQFF